A single sample is the source of the 13 T cell receptor beta chains below, sequenced in a study of T cells in Graves' hyperthyroidism and ophthalmopathy. Template material for amplifying TCR beta CDR3 regions consisted of RNA transcripts. A first-round RT-PCR of the TCR CDR3 used the HTBI primer set. Via MiXCR, TCRdb re-called the multiplex PCR reads, giving one row per CDR3 protein. The table includes more than 550,000 distinct CDR3 sequences, roughly 20% detected once. The sample taken for sequencing was blood. These TCRs come from a woman aged 45 to 65 with Graves' hyperthyroidism that later progressed to Graves' ophthalmopathy.

There are many counts of this clonotype. V and J are TRBV10-1 and TRBJ2-3; 8 bases align to TRBD1. The germline V gene encodes CDR1 WNHNN and CDR2 SYGVQD (reference sequence). Trimming at V came to 4 bases and at J to 0 bases, leaving 12 bases not matched to a gene. This CDR3 has 18 residues. CDR3 loop: CASSGGQVLGSSTDTQYF. DNA for the CDR3: TGCGCCAGCAGTGGGGGACAGGTCCTCGGATCTAGCACAGATACGCAGTATTTT.

This clonotype was counted between two and nine times. The V call is TRBV9, the J call TRBJ2-5; the D call may be TRBD1 or TRBD2 (6 bases each). The CDR3 has 13 residues. Germline V lookup: CDR1 SGDLS, CDR2 YYNGEE. The V end was cut by 7 bases, the J end by 5 bases, with 15 bases between. As DNA, the CDR3 is TGTGCCAGCGGTAGGGGGGCATGGGAGACCCAGTACTTC. Translation gives CASGRGAWETQYF.

This clonotype has at least ten counts. The chain recombines TRBV3-1 with TRBJ2-5, with D tentatively TRBD1 (5 bases). V gave up 0 bases and J gave up 7 bases, with 15 bases separating them. Germline CDR1 is LGHDT and CDR2 is YNNKEL (reference sequence). The CDR3 loop spans 15 amino acids. The chain's CDR3 is CASSQDPRNQGTQYF. As DNA, the CDR3 is TGTGCCAGCAGCCAAGATCCCCGCAACCAGGGGACCCAGTACTTC.

This clonotype showed up many times. V gene TRBV20-1 combines with J gene TRBJ2-7, with 7 positions matching TRBD2. With 3 bases clipped from V and 0 bases from J, the junction kept 5 bases outside the gene matches. The CDR3 is made up of 14 amino acids. CDR1 is DFQATT and CDR2 is SNEGSKA in the germline V gene (reference sequence). CDR3 in amino acids: CSARGGDVSYEQYF. CDR3 DNA: TGCAGTGCTAGGGGAGGGGACGTCTCCTACGAGCAGTACTTC.

Ten or more counts support this clonotype. The gene calls are TRBV15 and TRBJ1-4; D possibly corresponds to TRBD1 (6 bases). CDR1 and CDR2 (germline): LNHNV, YYDKDF (reference sequence). V shed 1 base and J shed 7 bases, with 10 bases lying between them. The CDR3 totals 14 residues. The CDR3 sequence: CATSRGDTPEKLFF. CDR3 coding DNA: TGTGCCACCAGCAGAGGGGACACCCCTGAAAAACTGTTTTTT.

Many counts were recorded for this clonotype. The V gene is TRBV3-1, the J gene TRBJ1-2; D gene unclear. V was pared by 2 bases and J by 4 bases, with 14 bases between. CDR3 length equals 15 residues. From germline, CDR1 is LGHDT and CDR2 YNNKEL (reference sequence). The CDR3 coding sequence is TGTGCCAGCAGCCAACAATCGGGATGGATCTATGGCTACACCTTC. As protein: CASSQQSGWIYGYTF.

The table lists this clonotype with a few counts. The V and J genes are TRBV7-8 and TRBJ1-6; a possible D gene is TRBD1 (6 bases). The CDR3 has 16 amino acids. The germline V gene has CDR1 SGHVS and CDR2 FQNEAQ. V was trimmed by 5 bases and J by 0 bases, leaving 11 bases between them. Written as DNA, the CDR3 is TGTGCCAGCAGCCTTGGACAGAACTCCTATAATTCACCCCTCCACTTT. Encoded protein: CASSLGQNSYNSPLHF.

This clonotype occurred many times. V usage is TRBV30 and J usage is TRBJ2-5; perhaps TRBD2 as D (5 bases). Per the germline V gene, CDR1 is GTSNPN and CDR2 is SVGIG (reference sequence). Trimming cost V 3 bases and J 5 bases, with 16 bases left between them. There are 14 residues in the CDR3. The CDR3 here is CAWSRGGVLETQYF. The CDR3 coding sequence is TGTGCCTGGAGCCGGGGTGGAGTCCTGGAGACCCAGTACTTC.

This clonotype was seen ten or more times. The chain combines TRBV7-9 with TRBJ2-1; D assignment may be TRBD1 or TRBD2 (6 bases each). Germline loops: CDR1 SEHNR, CDR2 FQNEAQ (reference sequence). The CDR3 is 15 amino acids. Trimming stripped 5 bases from V and 7 bases from J, with 18 bases between. CDR3 protein: CASSTTGGGRNEQFF. DNA for the CDR3: TGTGCCAGCAGCACGACAGGTGGAGGGAGAAATGAGCAGTTCTTC.

This clonotype was observed many times. This chain uses TRBV2 with TRBJ1-2; 7 bases are a match to TRBD1. The length of the CDR3 is 14 residues. CDR1 and CDR2 (germline): SNHLY, FYNNEI. The V and J ends lost 4 bases and 8 bases, in that order; junction bases with no gene match: 10. CDR3 in DNA: TGTGCCAGCAGTGGGGGGACAGCGGGGGGCGGCTACACCTTC. The encoded protein is CASSGGTAGGGYTF.

There are many counts of this clonotype. This rearrangement joins TRBV7-3 to TRBJ2-5; 8 bases agree with TRBD1. V lost 5 bases, J lost 1 base, and 6 bases stayed unmatched. This CDR3 has 15 residues. Germline values: CDR1 SGHTA, CDR2 FQGTGA. The CDR3 here is CASSLDGQGQETQYF. CDR3 sequence (DNA): TGTGCCAGCAGCCTCGATGGACAGGGCCAAGAGACCCAGTACTTC.

A remark on this clonotype: A much more abundant neighbour one base away suggests this may be a read error. The J gene is TRBJ1-1, the V gene TRBV12-3 or TRBV12-4, with D perhaps matching TRBD1 (6 bases). The CDR3 consists of 15 residues. V was trimmed by 2 bases and J by 6 bases, leaving 16 bases between them. CDR3 sequence: CASSLLGGADAEAFF. For the CDR3, the DNA is TGTGCCAGCAGTTTACTGGGGGGCGCCGACGCTGAAGCTTTCTTT.

This clonotype was seen more than once but under ten times. The CDR3 sequence: CASSGTREQYF. The CDR3 DNA is TGTGCCAGCAGCGGGACGAGGGAGCAGTACTTC. The V gene is TRBV7-9, the J gene TRBJ2-7; D is tentatively TRBD1 or TRBD2 (5 bases each). In germline, CDR1 is SEHNR, CDR2 FQNEAQ (reference sequence). The V end lost 5 bases, the J end lost 7 bases, and 9 bases lay between the germline ends. This CDR3 region has 11 residues.